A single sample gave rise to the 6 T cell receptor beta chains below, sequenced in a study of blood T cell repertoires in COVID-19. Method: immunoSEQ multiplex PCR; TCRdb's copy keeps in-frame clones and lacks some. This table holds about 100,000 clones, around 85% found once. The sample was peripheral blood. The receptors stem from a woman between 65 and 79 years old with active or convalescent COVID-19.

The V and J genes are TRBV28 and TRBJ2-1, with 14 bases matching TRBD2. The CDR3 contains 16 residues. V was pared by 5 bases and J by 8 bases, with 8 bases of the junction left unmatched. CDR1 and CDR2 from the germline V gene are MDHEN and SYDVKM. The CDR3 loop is CASSLRTSGRIYEQFF. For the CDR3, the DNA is TGTGCCAGCAGTCTCCGGACTAGCGGGAGGATCTATGAGCAGTTCTTC. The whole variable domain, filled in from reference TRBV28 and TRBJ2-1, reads DVKVTQSSRYLVKRTGEKVFLECVQDMDHENMFWYRQDPGLGLRLIYFSYDVKMKEKGDIPEGYSVSREKKERFSLILESASTNQTSMYLCASSLRTSGRIYEQFFGPGTRLTVL.

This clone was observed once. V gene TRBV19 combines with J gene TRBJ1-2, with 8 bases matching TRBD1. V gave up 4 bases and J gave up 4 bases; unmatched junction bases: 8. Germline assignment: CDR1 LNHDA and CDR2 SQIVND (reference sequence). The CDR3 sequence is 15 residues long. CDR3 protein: CASSTRQGTSYGYTF. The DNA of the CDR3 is TGTGCCAGTAGTACCCGACAGGGGACCTCCTATGGCTACACCTTC.

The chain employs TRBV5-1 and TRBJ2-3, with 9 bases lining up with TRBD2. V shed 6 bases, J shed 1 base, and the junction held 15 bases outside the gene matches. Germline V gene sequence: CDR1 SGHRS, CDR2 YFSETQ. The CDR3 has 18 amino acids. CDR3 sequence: CASNRAGGAASRTDTQYF. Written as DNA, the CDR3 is TGCGCCAGCAACCGAGCGGGGGGTGCCGCGAGCCGCACAGATACGCAGTATTTT.

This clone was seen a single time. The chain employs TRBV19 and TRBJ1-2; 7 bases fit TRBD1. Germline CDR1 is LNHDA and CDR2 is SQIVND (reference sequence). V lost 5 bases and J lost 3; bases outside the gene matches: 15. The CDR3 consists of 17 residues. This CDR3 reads CASSRQRVTGRDYGYTF. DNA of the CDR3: TGTGCCAGTAGTCGTCAACGGGTGACAGGGCGGGACTATGGCTACACCTTC.

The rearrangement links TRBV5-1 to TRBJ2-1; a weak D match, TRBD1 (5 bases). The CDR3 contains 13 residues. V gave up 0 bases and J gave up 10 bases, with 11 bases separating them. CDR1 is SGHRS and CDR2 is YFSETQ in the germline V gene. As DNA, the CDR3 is TGCGCCAGCAGCTTGGAGCGCAACAGGGAGCAGTTCTTC. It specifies CASSLERNREQFF.

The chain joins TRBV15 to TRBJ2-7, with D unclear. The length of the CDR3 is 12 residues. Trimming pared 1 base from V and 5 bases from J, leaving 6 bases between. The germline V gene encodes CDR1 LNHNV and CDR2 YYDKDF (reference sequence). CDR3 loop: CATSRAQHEQYF. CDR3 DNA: TGTGCCACCAGCAGAGCACAGCACGAGCAGTACTTC.